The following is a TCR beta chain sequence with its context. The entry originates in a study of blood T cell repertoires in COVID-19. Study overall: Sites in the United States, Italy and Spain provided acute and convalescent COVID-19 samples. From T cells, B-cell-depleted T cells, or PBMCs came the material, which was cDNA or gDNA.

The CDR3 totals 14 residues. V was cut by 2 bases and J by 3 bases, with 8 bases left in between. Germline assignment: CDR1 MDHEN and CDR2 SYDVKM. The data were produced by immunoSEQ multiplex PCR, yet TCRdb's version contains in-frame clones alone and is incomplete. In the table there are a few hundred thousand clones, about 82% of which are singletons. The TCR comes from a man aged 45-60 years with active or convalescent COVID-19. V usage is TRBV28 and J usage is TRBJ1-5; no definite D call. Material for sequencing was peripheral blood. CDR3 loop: CASSLTSSNQPQHF. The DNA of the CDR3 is TGTGCCAGCAGTTTAACCAGTTCCAATCAGCCCCAGCATTTT.